This entry lists 6 T cell receptor beta chains sequenced from one sample in a study of glioma-infiltrating T cells after dendritic cell vaccination (dated by TCRdb to 2016 to 2017). Library method: the immunoSEQ multiplex PCR assay. TCRdb carries this immuneACCESS record with in-frame sequences only. Its versions omit some clonotypes, under half of them owing to an unresolved V gene in the studies checked, with the rest unexplained. This sample gives around 72,000 clones in total; approximately 80% of them show up just once. The ten largest clones add up to 7% to 9.5% of the sample. The sequenced sample was blood, obtained before dendritic cell vaccination. These receptors were obtained from a human donor with glioblastoma.

The chain joins TRBV5-1 to TRBJ2-5, with D maybe TRBD2 (6 bases). Looked up from germline, CDR1 is SGHRS and CDR2 is YFSETQ. V was clipped by 1 base and J by 2 bases, with 12 bases between them. CDR3 length: 15 amino acids. The CDR3 coding sequence is TGCGCCAGCAGCTTGACAACTGGGGGGCAAGAGACCCAGTACTTC. Translating gives CASSLTTGGQETQYF.

The chain employs TRBV30 and TRBJ2-3; TRBD2 aligns across 8 bases. This CDR3 has 13 amino acids. V shed 3 bases and J 10 bases; nucleotides not matched to a gene: 9. Per germline, CDR1 GTSNPN and CDR2 SVGIG (reference sequence). The CDR3: CAWRQNSGGAQYF. CDR3 DNA: TGTGCCTGGAGACAAAACTCCGGGGGGGCGCAGTATTTT.

The chain employs TRBV18 and TRBJ2-1, with 8 positions matching TRBD2. V dropped 1 base and J dropped 4; count of bases not matched to a gene: 3. CDR1 and CDR2 from the germline V gene are KGHSH and LQKENI. The CDR3 covers 15 residues. The CDR3 is CASSPQAGGYNEQFF. Written as DNA, the CDR3 is TGTGCCAGCTCACCACAGGCGGGGGGATACAATGAGCAGTTCTTC. The entire variable domain, with the rest obtained from reference TRBV18 and TRBJ2-1, is as follows: NAGVMQNPRHLVRRRGQEARLRCSPMKGHSHVYWYRQLPEEGLKFMVYLQKENIIDESGMPKERFSAEFPKEGPSILRIQQVVRGDSAAYFCASSPQAGGYNEQFFGPGTRLTVL.

The CDR3 loop is CASSLDPAGPDTQYF. DNA for the CDR3: TGCGCCAGCAGCCTAGACCCAGCGGGCCCAGATACGCAGTATTTT. The chain joins TRBV5-1 to TRBJ2-3, with D possibly matching TRBD2 (6 bases). V lost 4 bases and J 4 bases, leaving 16 bases between the germline ends. Per the germline V gene, CDR1 is SGHRS and CDR2 is YFSETQ. CDR3 length: 15 amino acids.

In DNA form, the CDR3 reads TGTGCCAGCAGTGGGGGACTGAACAATGAGCAGTTCTTC. Translated, it gives CASSGGLNNEQFF. This sequence joins TRBV2 and TRBJ2-1, with D perhaps matching TRBD2 (6 bases). Germline V gives CDR1 SNHLY, CDR2 FYNNEI. Trimming took 4 bases from V and 5 from J, leaving 9 bases between them. CDR3 size: 13 residues.

This chain connects TRBV2 to TRBJ2-2; D not certain. Germline CDR1 is SNHLY and CDR2 is FYNNEI. The length of the CDR3 is 13 residues. V was pared by 0 bases and J by 8 bases, with 7 bases between. This CDR3 is CASSEATSGELFF. DNA for the CDR3: TGTGCCAGCAGTGAAGCTACCAGTGGGGAGCTGTTTTTT.